The clone carrying this TCR beta chain showed up just a few times. The antigen remains undetermined. TCR cDNA was made by 5'RACE template switching, adding a universal primer site and UMIs. In TCRdb, the 5' RACE reads were re-called with MiXCR into one record per CDR3 protein. The sample includes 300,000 to 400,000 distinct CDR3 sequences, under 15% seen only once; the top ten take around 3%. The data originate from a study of T cells after yellow fever vaccination. Across the whole study: Fractions with few cells were prepared using SMART-Seq v4 Ultra Low Input. Whole-study findings and limits: Post-booster repertoires contained most primary-vaccination clones again (about 95% CD4, about 88% CD8).

Germline V lookup: CDR1 SGHTA, CDR2 FQGNSA. This CDR3 spans 16 amino acids. J was trimmed by 2 bases and V by 1 base; bases with no gene match: 4. This sequence was found in a man between 18 and 35 years old who received the YFV17D yellow fever vaccine. The chain links TRBV7-2 to TRBJ2-5; TRBD2 matches 10 bases. The sequencing used CD4+ T cells sorted from PBMCs, collected 15 days after the yellow fever booster vaccination. DNA of the CDR3: TGTGCCAGCAGCTTAGTAGCAGCGGGGGGGCAAGAGACCCAGTACTTC. Amino acids: CASSLVAAGGQETQYF.